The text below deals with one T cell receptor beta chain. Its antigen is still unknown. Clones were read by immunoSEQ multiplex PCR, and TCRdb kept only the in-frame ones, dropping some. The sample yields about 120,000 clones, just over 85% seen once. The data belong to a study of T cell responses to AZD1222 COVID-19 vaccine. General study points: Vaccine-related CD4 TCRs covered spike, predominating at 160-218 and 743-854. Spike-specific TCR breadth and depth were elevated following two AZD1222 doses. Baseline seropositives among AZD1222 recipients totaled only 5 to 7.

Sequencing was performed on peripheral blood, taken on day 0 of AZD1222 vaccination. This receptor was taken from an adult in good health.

Written as DNA, the CDR3 is TGTGCCAGCTCACCAATCGCGGGAGATCGCTACAATGAGCAGTTCTTC. It specifies CASSPIAGDRYNEQFF. V and J are TRBV18 and TRBJ2-1; 7 bases align to TRBD2. The CDR3 totals 16 residues. The ends lost 2 bases at V and 3 bases at J; junction bases unmatched: 7. Germline V gene lookup returns CDR1 KGHSH and CDR2 LQKENI.